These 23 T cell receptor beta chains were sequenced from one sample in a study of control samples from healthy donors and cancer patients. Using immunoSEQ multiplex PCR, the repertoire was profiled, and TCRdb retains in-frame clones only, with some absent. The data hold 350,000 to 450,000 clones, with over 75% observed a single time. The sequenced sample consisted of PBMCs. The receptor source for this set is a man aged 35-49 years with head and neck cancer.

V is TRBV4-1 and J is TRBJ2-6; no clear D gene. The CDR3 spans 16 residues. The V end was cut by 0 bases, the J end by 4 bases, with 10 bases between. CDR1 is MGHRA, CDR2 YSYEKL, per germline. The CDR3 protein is CASSQDVGVGANVLTF. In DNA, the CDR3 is TGCGCCAGCAGCCAAGATGTGGGCGTAGGGGCCAACGTCCTGACTTTC.

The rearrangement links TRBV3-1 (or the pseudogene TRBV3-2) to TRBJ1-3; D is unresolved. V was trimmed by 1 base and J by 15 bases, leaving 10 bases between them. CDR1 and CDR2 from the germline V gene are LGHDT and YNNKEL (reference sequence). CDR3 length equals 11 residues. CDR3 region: CASSQGVRKYF. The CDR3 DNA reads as TGTGCCAGCAGCCAAGGGGTCAGGAAATATTTT.

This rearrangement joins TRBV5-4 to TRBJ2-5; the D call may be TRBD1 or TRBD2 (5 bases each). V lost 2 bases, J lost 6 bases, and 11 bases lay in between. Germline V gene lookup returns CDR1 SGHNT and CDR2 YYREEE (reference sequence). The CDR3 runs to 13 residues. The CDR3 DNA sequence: TGTGCCAGCAGCTTAGGGGCCGGGAAGACCCAGTACTTC. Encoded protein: CASSLGAGKTQYF.

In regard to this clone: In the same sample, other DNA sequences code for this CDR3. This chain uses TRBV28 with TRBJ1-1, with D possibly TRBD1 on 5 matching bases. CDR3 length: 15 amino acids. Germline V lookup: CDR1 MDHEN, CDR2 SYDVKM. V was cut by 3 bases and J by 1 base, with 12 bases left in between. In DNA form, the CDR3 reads TGTGCCAGCAGTTTGCCGGGACGGGCGAACACTGAAGCTTTCTTT. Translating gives CASSLPGRANTEAFF.

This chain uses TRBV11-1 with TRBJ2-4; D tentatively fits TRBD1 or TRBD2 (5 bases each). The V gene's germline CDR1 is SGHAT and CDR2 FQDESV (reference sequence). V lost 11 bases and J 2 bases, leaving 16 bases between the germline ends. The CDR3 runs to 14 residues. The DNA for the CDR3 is TGTGCCTGTAATACCGGGACGACCAAAAACATTCAGTACTTC. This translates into CACNTGTTKNIQYF.

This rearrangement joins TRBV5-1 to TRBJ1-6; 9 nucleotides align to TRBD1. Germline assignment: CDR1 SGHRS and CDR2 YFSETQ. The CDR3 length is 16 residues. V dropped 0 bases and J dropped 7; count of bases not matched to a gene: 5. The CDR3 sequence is CASSLDPGQGNSPLHF. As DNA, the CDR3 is TGCGCCAGCAGCTTGGATCCGGGACAGGGAAATTCACCCCTCCACTTT.

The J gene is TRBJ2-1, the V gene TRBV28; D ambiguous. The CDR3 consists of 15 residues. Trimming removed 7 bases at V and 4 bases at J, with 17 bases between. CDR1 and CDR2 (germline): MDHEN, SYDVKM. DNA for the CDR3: TGTGCCAGCACCCAGAGTGGGCAGGCTTACAATGAGCAGTTCTTC. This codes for CASTQSGQAYNEQFF.

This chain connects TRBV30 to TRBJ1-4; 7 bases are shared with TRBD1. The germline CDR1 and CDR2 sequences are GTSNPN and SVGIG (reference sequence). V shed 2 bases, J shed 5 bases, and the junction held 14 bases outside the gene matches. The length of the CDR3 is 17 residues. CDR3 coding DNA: TGTGCCTGGAGTCCTCACGGACAGGCCCGGAGGAATGAAAAACTGTTTTTT. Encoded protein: CAWSPHGQARRNEKLFF.

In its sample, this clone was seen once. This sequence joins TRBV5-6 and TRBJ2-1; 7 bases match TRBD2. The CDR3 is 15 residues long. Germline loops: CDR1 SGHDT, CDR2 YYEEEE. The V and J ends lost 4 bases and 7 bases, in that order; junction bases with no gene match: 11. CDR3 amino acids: CASSRGRERGNEQFF. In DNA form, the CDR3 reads TGTGCCAGCAGCCGCGGGCGGGAGCGTGGAAATGAGCAGTTCTTC.

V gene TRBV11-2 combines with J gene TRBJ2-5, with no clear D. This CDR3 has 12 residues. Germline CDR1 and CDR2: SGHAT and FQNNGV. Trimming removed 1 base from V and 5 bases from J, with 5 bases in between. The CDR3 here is CASSLASETQYF. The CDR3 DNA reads TGTGCCAGCAGCTTAGCGTCGGAGACCCAGTACTTC.

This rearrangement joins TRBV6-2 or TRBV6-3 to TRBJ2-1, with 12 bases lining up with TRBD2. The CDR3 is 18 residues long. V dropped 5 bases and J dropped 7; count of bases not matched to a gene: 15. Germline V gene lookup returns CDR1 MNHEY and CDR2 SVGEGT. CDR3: CASSHLSQTSGGVNEQFF. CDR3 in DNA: TGTGCCAGCAGTCACCTTTCTCAGACTAGCGGGGGAGTAAATGAGCAGTTCTTC.

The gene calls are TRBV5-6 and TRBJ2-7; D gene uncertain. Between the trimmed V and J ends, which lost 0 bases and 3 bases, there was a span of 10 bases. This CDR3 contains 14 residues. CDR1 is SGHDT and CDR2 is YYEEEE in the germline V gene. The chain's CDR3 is CASSLVASVYEQYF. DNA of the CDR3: TGTGCCAGCAGCTTGGTCGCCAGCGTCTACGAGCAGTACTTC.

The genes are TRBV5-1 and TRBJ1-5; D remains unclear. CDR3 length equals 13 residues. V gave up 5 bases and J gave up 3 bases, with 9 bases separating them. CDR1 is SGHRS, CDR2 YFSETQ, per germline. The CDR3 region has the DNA TGCGCCAGCAGTCCGGTTCCCAATCAGCCCCAGCATTTT. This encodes CASSPVPNQPQHF. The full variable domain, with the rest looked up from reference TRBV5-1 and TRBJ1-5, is KAGVTQTPRYLIKTRGQQVTLSCSPISGHRSVSWYQQTPGQGLQFLFEYFSETQRNKGNFPGRFSGRQFSNSRSEMNVSTLELGDSALYLCASSPVPNQPQHFGDGTRLSIL.

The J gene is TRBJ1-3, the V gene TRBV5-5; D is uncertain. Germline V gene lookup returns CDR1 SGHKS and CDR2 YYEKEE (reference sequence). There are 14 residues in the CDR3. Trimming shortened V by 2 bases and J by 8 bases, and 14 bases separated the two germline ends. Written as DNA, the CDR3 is TGTGCCAGCAGCTTACAAGATTCCCCGGACACCATATATTTT. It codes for CASSLQDSPDTIYF.

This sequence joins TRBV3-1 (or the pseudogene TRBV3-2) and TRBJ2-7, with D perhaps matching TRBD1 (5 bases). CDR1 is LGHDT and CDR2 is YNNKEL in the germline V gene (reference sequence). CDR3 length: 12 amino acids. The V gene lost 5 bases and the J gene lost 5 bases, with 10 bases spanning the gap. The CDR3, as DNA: TGTGCCAGCAGCTCCCCAGGGAACGAGCAGTACTTC. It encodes CASSSPGNEQYF.

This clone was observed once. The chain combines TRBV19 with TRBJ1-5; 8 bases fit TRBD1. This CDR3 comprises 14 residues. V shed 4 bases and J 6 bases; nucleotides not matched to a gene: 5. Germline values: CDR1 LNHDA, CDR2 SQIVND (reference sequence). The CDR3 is CASSTDRGGQPQHF. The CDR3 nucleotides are TGTGCCAGTAGTACTGACAGGGGCGGTCAGCCCCAGCATTTT.

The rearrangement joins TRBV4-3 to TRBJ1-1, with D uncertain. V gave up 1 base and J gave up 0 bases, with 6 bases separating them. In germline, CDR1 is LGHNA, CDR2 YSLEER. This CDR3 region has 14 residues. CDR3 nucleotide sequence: TGCGCCAGCAGCCAAGTCCAGCTGAACACTGAAGCTTTCTTT. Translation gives CASSQVQLNTEAFF.

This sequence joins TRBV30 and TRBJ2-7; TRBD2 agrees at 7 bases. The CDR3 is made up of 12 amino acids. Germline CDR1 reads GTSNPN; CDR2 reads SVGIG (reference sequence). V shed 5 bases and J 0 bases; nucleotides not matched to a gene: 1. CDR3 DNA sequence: TGTGCCTGGGGGAGGGCCTCCTACGAGCAGTACTTC. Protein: CAWGRASYEQYF.

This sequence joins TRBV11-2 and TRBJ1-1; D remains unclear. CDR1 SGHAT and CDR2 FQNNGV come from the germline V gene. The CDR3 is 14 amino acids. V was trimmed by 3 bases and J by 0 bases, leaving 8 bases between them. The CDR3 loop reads CASSFGPLNTEAFF. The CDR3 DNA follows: TGTGCCAGCAGCTTCGGGCCACTGAACACTGAAGCTTTCTTT.

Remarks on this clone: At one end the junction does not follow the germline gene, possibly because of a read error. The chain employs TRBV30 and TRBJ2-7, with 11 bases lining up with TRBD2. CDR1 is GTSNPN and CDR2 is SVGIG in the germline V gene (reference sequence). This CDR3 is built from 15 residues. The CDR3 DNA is TGTGCCTGGAGCGGACCCGGGACTAGCGGCACCTTTGCGGACTTC. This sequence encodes CAWSGPGTSGTFADF.

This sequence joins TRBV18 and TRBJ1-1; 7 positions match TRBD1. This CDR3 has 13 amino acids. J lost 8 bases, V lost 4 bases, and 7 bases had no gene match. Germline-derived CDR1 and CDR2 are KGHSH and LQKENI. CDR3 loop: CASSLGGPVEAFF. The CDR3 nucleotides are TGTGCCAGCTCACTAGGGGGCCCGGTAGAAGCTTTCTTT.

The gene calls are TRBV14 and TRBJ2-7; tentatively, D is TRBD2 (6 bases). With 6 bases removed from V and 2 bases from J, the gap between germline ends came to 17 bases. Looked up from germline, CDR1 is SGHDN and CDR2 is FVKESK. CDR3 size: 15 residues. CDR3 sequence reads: CASRESSAGAYEQYF. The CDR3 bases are TGTGCCAGCAGAGAGAGTTCAGCGGGCGCCTACGAGCAGTACTTC. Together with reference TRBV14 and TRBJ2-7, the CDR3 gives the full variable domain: EAGVTQFPSHSVIEKGQTVTLRCDPISGHDNLYWYRRVMGKEIKFLLHFVKESKQDESGMPNNRFLAERTGGTYSTLKVQPAELEDSGVYFCASRESSAGAYEQYFGPGTRLTVT.

The CDR3 spells CASSGHAGPPNEKLFF. The CDR3 DNA reads TGTGCCAGCAGTGGCCACGCGGGGCCACCTAATGAAAAACTGTTTTTT. The chain recombines TRBV28 with TRBJ1-4; possibly TRBD1 for D (5 bases). V lost 5 bases and J lost 3, with 16 bases in between. There are 16 residues in the CDR3. The germline CDR1 and CDR2 sequences are MDHEN and SYDVKM. Filled out from reference TRBV28 and TRBJ1-4, the complete variable domain reads DVKVTQSSRYLVKRTGEKVFLECVQDMDHENMFWYRQDPGLGLRLIYFSYDVKMKEKGDIPEGYSVSREKKERFSLILESASTNQTSMYLCASSGHAGPPNEKLFFGSGTQLSVL.